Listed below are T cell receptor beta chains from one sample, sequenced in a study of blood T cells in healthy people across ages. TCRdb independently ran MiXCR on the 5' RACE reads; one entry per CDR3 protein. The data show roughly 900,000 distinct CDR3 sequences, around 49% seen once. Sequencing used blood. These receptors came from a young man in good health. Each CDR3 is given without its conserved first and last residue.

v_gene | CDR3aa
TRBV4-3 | ASSQVAGFTDTQY
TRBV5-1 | ASSLNPTGQPSNYGYT
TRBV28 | ASRFYPRGAKNIQY
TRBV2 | ASAPAVVNSPLH
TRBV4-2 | AGSQVGEGETQY
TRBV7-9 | ASSPPWTALSEETQY
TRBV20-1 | SATTGGGSEQY
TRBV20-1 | SARGQVNEQF
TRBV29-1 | SVLAGTGNYEQY
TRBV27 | ASSLSQGLDTQY
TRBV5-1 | AGSQSTDTQY
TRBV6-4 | ASSDGSILDTQY
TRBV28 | ASREPGLAGGLSSYEQY
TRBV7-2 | ASSLGGPGSYEQY
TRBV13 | ASSSFLGGARTDTQY